This TCR beta chain appears in the sequencing data of a study of T cells in Graves' hyperthyroidism and ophthalmopathy. Turning to the study itself: Peripheral blood sampling occurred at initial diagnosis, before any treatment.

Trimming at V came to 1 base and at J to 6 bases, leaving 5 bases not matched to a gene. Germline values: CDR1 GTSNPN, CDR2 SVGIG (reference sequence). CDR3 length: 13 residues. Regions amplified from RNA transcripts were the TCR beta CDR3 regions. TCR CDR3 regions were first amplified by RT-PCR with HTBI primers. TCRdb re-called the multiplex PCR reads through MiXCR, storing one row per CDR3 protein. The sample records around 600,000 distinct CDR3 sequences, around 16% being singletons. This clonotype was seen ten or more times. The specimen sequenced was blood. The rearrangement uses TRBV30 and TRBJ2-7; TRBD2 aligns across 8 bases. The origin of this receptor is a woman in her twenties or thirties with Graves' hyperthyroidism. The CDR3 nucleotides are TGTGCCTGGAGTGGGTCGCGGGAGGCCGAGCAGTACTTC. Translation: CAWSGSREAEQYF.